This T cell receptor (beta chain) originates from a study of T cell responses to AZD1222 COVID-19 vaccine. The repertoire was sequenced with immunoSEQ multiplex PCR; TCRdb's copy has only in-frame clones and lacks some. The profile shows some 120,000 clones, about nine tenths of them singletons. A word on this clone: As yet, its antigen is unknown.

This CDR3 comprises 17 residues. V was shortened by 0 bases and J by 4 bases, with 13 bases between the two germline ends. In germline, CDR1 is LGHNA, CDR2 YSLEER. General study points: Most donors were white British, females outnumbered males, and clonal diversity was possibly underestimated. Vaccine-associated CD4 TCRs ranged over spike, dominating at 160-218 and 743-854.

The source is an adult in good health. The sequencing here drew on peripheral blood, taken on day 0 of AZD1222 vaccination. The chain has TRBV4-3 and TRBJ2-6; D may correspond to TRBD1 or TRBD2 (6 bases each). This chain's CDR3 is CASSQDLTGAGANVLTF. CDR3 nucleotide sequence: TGCGCCAGCAGCCAAGATCTCACGGGGGCAGGGGCCAACGTCCTGACTTTC.